This T cell receptor (beta chain) was captured in a study of T cell responses to AZD1222 COVID-19 vaccine. Study observations and caveats: Donors in the cohort were predominantly white British and more often female, and clonal diversity was possibly underestimated. Within unmutated variant regions lay the reported targets of nearly half of spike-specific TCRs. Along spike, vaccine-associated CD4 TCRs were found throughout, with dominance at 160-218 and 743-854. Two doses of AZD1222 preceded a rise in Spike-specific TCR breadth and depth.

Germline V gene sequence: CDR1 SGHDT, CDR2 YYEEEE. This CDR3 region has 16 residues. V was cut by 1 base and J by 3 bases, with 14 bases left in between. Sequenced by immunoSEQ multiplex PCR; TCRdb stores in-frame clones only, minus some. Seen here are under 150,000 clones, 75% to 90% observed once, and the top ten hold around 10%. For this clone: Its target is not known.

The sequence was obtained from an adult in good health. The chain links TRBV5-6 to TRBJ2-1; D gene unclear. Sequenced here: peripheral blood, sampled on day 0 of MenACWY control vaccination. CDR3 bases: TGTGCCAGCAGCTTGAAGCGCCAGGCCAGCTACAATGAGCAGTTCTTC. Its protein is CASSLKRQASYNEQFF.